Many counts were recorded for the clone carrying this T cell receptor beta chain. The antigen is unknown. This entry is derived from a study of neurological immune-mediated disorders. Study-level results: The most TCR clonal expansion was seen in HTLV-1-associated myelopathy, whereas the least was seen in multiple sclerosis, below the level in healthy controls.

From the 5' RACE reads, TCRdb called clonotypes with MiXCR, one entry per CDR3 protein. The table includes 59,000 or so distinct CDR3 sequences, roughly 13% detected once. V gave up 1 base and J gave up 3 bases, with 4 bases separating them. This CDR3 is built from 12 residues. Germline V gene data show CDR1 as SEHNR and CDR2 as FQNEAQ (reference sequence). The sequencing input was PBMCs. The V call is TRBV7-9, the J call TRBJ2-7; D remains ambiguous. This receptor was identified in a woman aged 55 to 70 with HTLV-1-associated myelopathy (HAM/TSP). CDR3 in DNA: TGTGCCAGCAGCTTAGGATACTACGAGCAGTACTTC. This sequence encodes CASSLGYYEQYF.